A selection of T cell receptor beta chains follows, all from one sample in a study of cytomegalovirus exposure and HLA in healthy donors. The table came from immunoSEQ multiplex PCR; TCRdb's copy has only in-frame clones and leaves some out. Among over 75,000 clones listed, roughly 80% were seen once. The specimen was PBMCs. The receptors derive from a middle-aged man in good health and CMV-seropositive. The CDR3 runs from the conserved cysteine through the conserved F or W. D genes are given only for firm matches. Not all rows give a size; the values are once, few, many and, for expanded clones, a class.

d_call j_call clone_size v_call cdr3_aa cdr3_nt
- TRBJ2-5 - TRBV7-6 CASSPSTRQETQYF TGTGCCAGCAGCCCTTCGACTAGGCAAGAGACCCAGTACTTC
- TRBJ2-3 - TRBV11-2 CASSFSVAESTDTQYF TGTGCCAGCAGCTTTTCCGTAGCGGAGAGCACAGATACGCAGTATTTT
TRBD1 TRBJ2-7 - TRBV14 CASSQVQGYEQYF TGTGCCAGCAGCCAAGTACAGGGGTACGAGCAGTACTTC
TRBD2 TRBJ2-3 - TRBV9 CASSGGARAGDTDTQYF TGTGCCAGCAGCGGAGGAGCTCGAGCGGGGGACACAGATACGCAGTATTTT
TRBD1 TRBJ2-3 few TRBV7-2 CASTPGRDRNTDTQYF TGTGCCAGCACCCCGGGCCGGGACAGGAATACAGATACGCAGTATTTT
- TRBJ2-2 once TRBV4-1 CASSRPRGGSGELFF TGCGCCAGCAGCCGCCCCCGCGGAGGGTCCGGGGAGCTGTTTTTT
TRBD1 TRBJ1-3 - TRBV9 CASSAGQGAYTIYF TGTGCCAGCAGCGCCGGACAGGGGGCTTACACCATATATTTT
TRBD2 TRBJ2-3 - TRBV5-4 CASSGAGGPSTDTQYF TGTGCCAGCAGCGGGGCGGGGGGCCCTAGCACAGATACGCAGTATTTT
- TRBJ1-2 - TRBV9 CASSVAQGYGYTF TGTGCCAGCAGCGTAGCTCAGGGCTATGGCTACACCTTC
- TRBJ1-2 few TRBV27 CASSLRTGSGRGGYTF TGTGCCAGCAGTTTGCGGACGGGATCCGGGAGGGGCGGCTACACCTTC
TRBD2 TRBJ2-7 - TRBV28 CASSPSSSGSYAYEQYF TGTGCCAGCAGCCCCTCCTCTAGCGGGAGTTATGCCTACGAGCAGTACTTC
TRBD2 TRBJ2-7 few TRBV5-1 CASSLGGASEQYF TGCGCCAGCAGCCTCGGGGGGGCGTCCGAGCAGTACTTC
- TRBJ2-7 - TRBV5-1 CASSADYSGAYEQYF TGCGCCAGCAGCGCTGATTATTCCGGGGCCTACGAGCAGTACTTC
TRBD2 TRBJ2-3 - TRBV9 CASSFQLAGDSDTQYF TGTGCCAGCAGCTTTCAACTAGCGGGGGATTCAGATACGCAGTATTTT
TRBD1 TRBJ1-1 - TRBV6-4 CASTPRQGNTEAFF TGTGCCAGCACCCCGAGACAGGGGAACACTGAAGCTTTCTTT
- TRBJ2-6 - TRBV11-2 CAAGPSGANVLTF TGTGCCGCAGGCCCCTCGGGGGCCAACGTCCTGACTTTC
TRBD1 TRBJ1-2 once TRBV7-3 CASSADRDHGYTF TGTGCCAGCAGCGCGGACAGGGACCATGGCTACACCTTC
- TRBJ2-3 few TRBV5-1 CASSPNPSGTDTQYF TGCGCCAGCAGCCCGAACCCGAGTGGCACAGATACGCAGTATTTT
- TRBJ2-7 - TRBV5-1 CASSLNPGLTSYEQYF TGCGCCAGCAGCTTGAATCCGGGACTTACTTCTTACGAGCAGTACTTC
- TRBJ1-1 few TRBV6-1 CASRARVNTEAFF TGTGCCAGCAGGGCGAGGGTGAACACTGAAGCTTTCTTT
TRBD2 TRBJ2-2 - TRBV4-2 CASSQPSSGDTGELFF TGTGCCAGCAGCCAACCTTCTAGCGGGGACACCGGGGAGCTGTTTTTT
TRBD1 TRBJ2-7 - TRBV2 CASSGGDRVYEQYF TGTGCCAGCAGTGGAGGGGACAGGGTGTACGAGCAGTACTTC
TRBD1 TRBJ2-7 - TRBV11-3 CASSLSRDSSYEQYF TGTGCCAGCAGCCTTTCTCGGGACAGTTCCTACGAGCAGTACTTC
- TRBJ2-5 - TRBV7-9 CASSLIGDQETQYF TGTGCCAGCAGCTTAATCGGGGACCAAGAGACCCAGTACTTC
TRBD1 TRBJ2-1 once TRBV25-1 CATLGTAFYNEQFF TGTGCCACCCTCGGGACAGCGTTCTACAATGAGCAGTTCTTC
- TRBJ2-1 - TRBV11-2 CASSSPGTYNEQFF TGTGCCAGCAGCTCCCCCGGGACTTACAATGAGCAGTTCTTC
TRBD1 TRBJ1-3 - TRBV2 CASRTDRGPSGNTIYF TGTGCCAGCAGGACGGACAGGGGTCCCTCTGGAAACACCATATATTTT
TRBD1 TRBJ1-2 - TRBV15 CATTKTDRGEYGYTF TGTGCCACCACAAAAACGGACAGGGGGGAGTATGGCTACACCTTC
TRBD1 TRBJ1-2 - TRBV5-5 CASSPDRGGYGYTF TGTGCCAGCAGCCCGGACAGGGGCGGCTATGGCTACACCTTC